This T cell receptor (beta chain) was observed in a study of blood T cell repertoires in COVID-19. Looking at the study overall: Whether acute or convalescent, the COVID-19 samples came from the United States, Italy and Spain.

The method was immunoSEQ multiplex PCR; TCRdb's version includes in-frame clones alone and lacks a portion of them. The sample contains approximately 210,000 clones, 84% of which appear only once. The receptor comes from a woman aged 50 to 60 with active or convalescent COVID-19. The specimen was peripheral blood.

The CDR3 DNA follows: TGTGCCAGCAGTTCAAGGGCGGGAAGGTATAACAATGAGCAGTTCTTC. This sequence encodes CASSSRAGRYNNEQFF. V gene TRBV28 combines with J gene TRBJ2-1; tentative D call: TRBD2 (6 bases). The CDR3 has 16 amino acids. With 4 bases removed from V and 5 bases from J, the gap between germline ends came to 18 bases. Germline assignment: CDR1 MDHEN and CDR2 SYDVKM.